Below are 20 T cell receptor beta chains sequenced from a single sample in a study of OX40 agonist ivuxolimab in advanced cancers. Only in-frame clones appear in the TCRdb table, and some are missing; sequencing was by immunoSEQ multiplex PCR. Seen here are over 15,000 clones, around 82% observed once, and the top ten hold 2% to 2.5%. Sequenced here: CD4+ or CD8+ T cells sorted from blood, sampled in a trial of the OX40 agonist ivuxolimab. All receptors derive from an adult with an advanced solid tumor such as melanoma, head and neck, liver or kidney cancer.

J is TRBJ2-1 and V is TRBV11-3, with 9 bases lining up with TRBD2. CDR3 length: 15 amino acids. V dropped 4 bases and J dropped 7; count of bases not matched to a gene: 8. Germline loops: CDR1 SGHNT, CDR2 YENEEA. In DNA, the CDR3 is TGTGCCAGCAGCTCCAATAGCGGGAGATTGAATGAGCAGTTCTTC. It encodes CASSSNSGRLNEQFF.

CDR3 DNA sequence: TGTGCCAGCTCACGGACCGAGATGAACACTGAAGCTTTCTTT. Protein: CASSRTEMNTEAFF. The chain joins TRBV18 to TRBJ1-1; D ambiguous. The germline CDR1 and CDR2 sequences are KGHSH and LQKENI. Trimming shortened V by 4 bases and J by 0 bases, and 9 bases separated the two germline ends. CDR3 length: 14 amino acids.

V usage is TRBV6-4 and J usage is TRBJ1-5; the match to TRBD1 covers 9 bases. V shed 10 bases, J shed 6 bases, and the junction held 7 bases outside the gene matches. Germline V gene data show CDR1 as MRHNA and CDR2 as SNTAGT. There are 13 residues in the CDR3. The CDR3 region is CAITGGWSQPQHF. The DNA for the CDR3 is TGTGCCATAACAGGGGGCTGGAGTCAGCCCCAGCATTTT.

The rearrangement joins TRBV28 to TRBJ2-5; no firm D call. Trimming removed 5 bases at V and 9 bases at J, with 22 bases between. CDR1 and CDR2 from the germline V gene are MDHEN and SYDVKM. The CDR3 sequence is 15 residues long. This CDR3 reads CASSPTPGPLGAQYF. The CDR3 nucleotides are TGTGCCAGCAGTCCAACCCCGGGTCCCCTCGGAGCCCAGTACTTC.

This clone was recorded once. The V and J genes are TRBV6-1 and TRBJ1-4; D is ambiguous. The CDR3 sequence is 16 residues long. Trimming shortened V by 1 base and J by 5 bases, and 14 bases separated the two germline ends. Germline V gene data show CDR1 as MNHNS and CDR2 as SASEGT. This CDR3 reads CASSEGFAAVNEKLFF. As DNA, the CDR3 is TGTGCCAGCAGTGAAGGTTTTGCGGCCGTCAATGAAAAACTGTTTTTT.

The genes are TRBV30 and TRBJ1-2, with D possibly being TRBD1 (5 bases). The CDR3 sequence is 12 residues long. Germline V gene data show CDR1 as GTSNPN and CDR2 as SVGIG (reference sequence). Trimming pared 1 base from V and 6 bases from J, leaving 9 bases between. The CDR3 bases are TGTGCCTGGAGTGGCGGCAGGGATGGCTACACCTTC. This translates into CAWSGGRDGYTF.

This chain links TRBV9 with TRBJ2-6, with unresolved D. The germline V gene encodes CDR1 SGDLS and CDR2 YYNGEE. This CDR3 spans 15 amino acids. Trimming cost V 4 bases and J 1 base, with 9 bases left between them. CDR3: CASSPGESGANVLTF. CDR3 sequence (DNA): TGTGCCAGCAGCCCTGGAGAATCTGGGGCCAACGTCCTGACTTTC.

The chain employs TRBV7-9 and TRBJ2-5; possibly TRBD2 for D (6 bases). V lost 6 bases, J lost 5 bases, and 16 bases lay in between. The germline CDR1 and CDR2 sequences are SEHNR and FQNEAQ (reference sequence). The CDR3 is made up of 14 amino acids. CDR3 nucleotides: TGTGCCAGCAGAAAGTGGGACGGGGGTGAGACCCAGTACTTC. The encoded protein is CASRKWDGGETQYF.

V and J are TRBV15 and TRBJ2-3, with TRBD2 identical over 12 bases. The CDR3 is made up of 16 amino acids. The V gene end was trimmed by 1 base and the J gene end by 3 bases; junction bases not matched to a gene: 2. Germline loops: CDR1 LNHNV, CDR2 YYDKDF (reference sequence). CDR3 in DNA: TGTGCCACCAGCAGAGCGGGACTAGCGGGTACAGATACGCAGTATTTT. Residues: CATSRAGLAGTDTQYF.

The V and J genes are TRBV6-1 and TRBJ2-4, with 8 bases fitting TRBD2. The germline CDR1 and CDR2 sequences are MNHNS and SASEGT. Trimming at V came to 2 bases and at J to 6 bases, leaving 9 bases not matched to a gene. The CDR3 has 16 amino acids. CDR3 residues: CASSEHGSGTPNIQYF. The DNA of the CDR3 is TGTGCCAGCAGTGAACATGGTAGCGGGACCCCAAACATTCAGTACTTC.

The chain joins TRBV30 to TRBJ2-7; weak D call: TRBD2 (5 bases). Germline CDR1 is GTSNPN and CDR2 is SVGIG (reference sequence). The CDR3 is made up of 14 amino acids. Trimming took off 1 base at V and 4 bases at J, with 14 bases between the two ends. The CDR3 loop is CAWSGRDGIYEQYF. The DNA for the CDR3 is TGTGCCTGGAGTGGCCGCGACGGGATTTACGAGCAGTACTTC.

The chain has TRBV4-1 and TRBJ2-5; no clear D. Trimming removed 0 bases from V and 5 bases from J, with 7 bases in between. This CDR3 is built from 13 residues. Germline CDR1 is MGHRA and CDR2 is YSYEKL. CDR3 residues: CASSQDVFETQYF. DNA of the CDR3: TGCGCCAGCAGCCAAGATGTTTTCGAGACCCAGTACTTC.

The CDR3 reads CASSFRQAGNQPQHF. For the CDR3, the DNA is TGTGCCAGCAGCTTTCGACAGGCCGGCAATCAGCCCCAGCATTTT. The chain joins TRBV28 to TRBJ1-5; TRBD1 is a possible D gene (6 bases). Between the trimmed V and J ends, which lost 6 bases and 2 bases, there was a span of 14 bases. The length of the CDR3 is 15 residues. The germline V gene encodes CDR1 MDHEN and CDR2 SYDVKM. The full variable domain, rest sourced from reference TRBV28 and TRBJ1-5, is DVKVTQSSRYLVKRTGEKVFLECVQDMDHENMFWYRQDPGLGLRLIYFSYDVKMKEKGDIPEGYSVSREKKERFSLILESASTNQTSMYLCASSFRQAGNQPQHFGDGTRLSIL.

This clone was counted between two and nine times. V is TRBV4-3 and J is TRBJ2-1; 8 bases match TRBD2. CDR1 is LGHNA and CDR2 is YSLEER in the germline V gene. CDR3 length equals 16 residues. J gave up 5 bases and V 0 bases, and 6 bases lay outside the gene matches. The CDR3 spells CASSQDRVLADNEQFF. CDR3 in DNA: TGCGCCAGCAGCCAAGATCGCGTACTAGCGGACAATGAGCAGTTCTTC.

The chain couples TRBV7-6 to TRBJ2-5; no reliable D call. V gave up 5 bases and J gave up 1 base, with 8 bases separating them. Germline loops: CDR1 SGHVS, CDR2 FNYEAQ. This CDR3 has 13 amino acids. The CDR3: CASSLGFQETQYF. The CDR3 DNA follows: TGTGCCAGCAGCCTAGGGTTCCAAGAGACCCAGTACTTC.

The CDR3 DNA follows: TGTGCCAGCAGTTGGGTCCGCACAGATACGCAGTATTTT. Residues: CASSWVRTDTQYF. This chain connects TRBV27 to TRBJ2-3; the D is unclear. V lost 4 bases and J lost 1, with 6 bases in between. Per germline, CDR1 MNHEY and CDR2 SMNVEV (reference sequence). The CDR3 contains 13 residues.

This chain links TRBV27 with TRBJ1-5; D call uncertain. The V gene's germline CDR1 is MNHEY and CDR2 SMNVEV (reference sequence). Trimming left V 3 bases short and J 0 bases short, with 6 bases between. CDR3 size: 14 residues. The CDR3, as DNA: TGTGCCAGCAGTTTGAGTTATAGCAATCAGCCCCAGCATTTT. Protein: CASSLSYSNQPQHF.

The chain carries TRBV29-1 and TRBJ2-1; D is perhaps TRBD2 (5 bases). Germline CDR1 SQVTM, CDR2 ANQGSEA. The ends were cut back, 3 bases at V and 7 bases at J, with 13 bases in the middle. The CDR3 is 13 residues long. CDR3 DNA sequence: TGCAGCGTTGAGGTAGGAGCGGTTAATGAGCAGTTCTTC. This gives the protein CSVEVGAVNEQFF.

The chain employs TRBV11-3 and TRBJ2-2; either TRBD1 or TRBD2 may supply D (5 bases each). V dropped 3 bases and J dropped 8 bases, with 13 bases sitting between them. The CDR3 contains 14 residues. Germline V CDR1 and CDR2: SGHNT, YENEEA. The CDR3 nucleotides read TGTGCCAGCAGCTTCACGAGGGGTGGAGGGGAGCTGTTTTTT. As protein: CASSFTRGGGELFF. The variable domain in full, with the rest retrieved from reference TRBV11-3 and TRBJ2-2, is EAGVVQSPRYKIIEKKQPVAFWCNPISGHNTLYWYLQNLGQGPELLIRYENEEAVDDSQLPKDRFSAERLKGVDSTLKIQPAELGDSAVYLCASSFTRGGGELFFGEGSRLTVL.

V and J are TRBV19 and TRBJ2-5; TRBD2 matches 8 bases. The V and J ends lost 7 bases and 5 bases, in that order; junction bases with no gene match: 9. Germline assignment: CDR1 LNHDA and CDR2 SQIVND (reference sequence). The CDR3 covers 14 residues. The CDR3 region has the DNA TGTGCCAGTACGCCAGCCGGCGGGGGGGAGACCCAGTACTTC. Translation gives CASTPAGGGETQYF.